The clone carrying this T cell receptor beta chain was seen repeatedly, ten times or more. The antigen is undetermined. The data derive from a study of T-cell reconstitution after alpha-beta-depleted transplantation in children. Preparation of the TCRbeta library was carried out with unique molecular identifiers. TCRdb independently ran MiXCR on the PCR reads; one entry per CDR3 protein. The sample gives under 750,000 distinct CDR3 sequences, under 30% of which show up once; approximately 14% is in the top ten. Study results and caveats: Fresh T-cell production supplied most of the T-cell counts and diversity seen one year after transplant. Several hundred expanded graft clones reportedly supplied alpha-beta T cells about two months after transplant.

The material sequenced was PBMCs, mostly from graft donor cells, taken 360 days after TCRalphabeta/CD19-depleted stem cell transplant. The sequence derives from a boy in the first two years of life who had a stem cell transplant for acute myeloid leukemia, so the T cells may come from the graft donor.

CDR3 protein: CSAIRDRVQETQYF. CDR3 nucleotides: TGCAGTGCTATCCGGGACAGGGTCCAAGAGACCCAGTACTTC. The rearrangement joins TRBV20-1 to TRBJ2-5; 9 bases fit TRBD1. V shed 4 bases and J 1 base; nucleotides not matched to a gene: 4. The length of the CDR3 is 14 residues. Germline CDR1 DFQATT, CDR2 SNEGSKA (reference sequence).